Listed below are T cell receptor beta chains from one sample, sequenced in a study of blood T cell repertoires in COVID-19. Some clones are missing from TCRdb's copy, which holds only in-frame ones; the method was immunoSEQ multiplex PCR. The sample lists about 200,000 clones, about nine tenths occurring once. Sequenced sample: PBMCs or T cells enriched from blood (not recorded which). These receptors were obtained from a man aged 25 to 45 who had recovered from COVID-19. The CDR3 runs from the conserved cysteine through the conserved F or W. Each record gives: V gene, D gene, clone size, J gene, CDR3 DNA, CDR3 protein. D genes are given only for firm matches. Clone sizes are given selectively: once, few, many, or a class where the clone is expanded.

v_call: TRBV6-2/TRBV6-3; d_call: .; clone_size: .; j_call: TRBJ2-3; cdr3_nt: TGTGCCAGCAGTTACTCGACACCACAGCCGCGGTATTTT; cdr3_aa: CASSYSTPQPRYF
v_call: TRBV5-8; d_call: TRBD2; clone_size: .; j_call: TRBJ2-4; cdr3_nt: TGTGCCAGCAGCTTGGGGCTAGCGGACACCAAAGCCAAAAACATTCAGTACTTC; cdr3_aa: CASSLGLADTKAKNIQYF
v_call: TRBV15; d_call: .; clone_size: .; j_call: TRBJ1-4; cdr3_nt: TGTGCCACCAGCAGAGATAGCAAGAATGAAAAACTGTTTTTT; cdr3_aa: CATSRDSKNEKLFF
v_call: TRBV7-2; d_call: TRBD2; clone_size: .; j_call: TRBJ2-1; cdr3_nt: TGTGCCAGCAGCTCCCTAGAAGCTGGGCGGGGGTCCAGGGAGCAGTTCTTC; cdr3_aa: CASSSLEAGRGSREQFF
v_call: TRBV30; d_call: .; clone_size: .; j_call: TRBJ1-1; cdr3_nt: TGTGCCTGGGGCAGGGTGAACACTGAAGCTTTCTTT; cdr3_aa: CAWGRVNTEAFF
v_call: TRBV27; d_call: .; clone_size: .; j_call: TRBJ2-3; cdr3_nt: TGTGCCAGCAGTTTATCGAGGAGGGACAGCACAGATACGCAGTATTTT; cdr3_aa: CASSLSRRDSTDTQYF
v_call: TRBV6-5; d_call: .; clone_size: .; j_call: TRBJ2-3; cdr3_nt: TGTGCCAGCAGTTACTCCCAGCTAGCACCCACAGATACGCAGTATTTT; cdr3_aa: CASSYSQLAPTDTQYF
v_call: TRBV4-3; d_call: TRBD2; clone_size: .; j_call: TRBJ2-1; cdr3_nt: TGCGCCAGCAGCCATCGGACTAGCGGGCAACTGGGCCAGTTCTTC; cdr3_aa: CASSHRTSGQLGQFF
v_call: TRBV7-8; d_call: .; clone_size: .; j_call: TRBJ2-3; cdr3_nt: TGTGCCAGCAGCGGGCGACGAGATACGCAGTATTTT; cdr3_aa: CASSGRRDTQYF
v_call: TRBV5-1; d_call: .; clone_size: .; j_call: TRBJ2-3; cdr3_nt: TGCGCCAGCAGCACCCTAGTGCTAGATACGCAGTATTTT; cdr3_aa: CASSTLVLDTQYF
v_call: TRBV19; d_call: .; clone_size: .; j_call: TRBJ1-5; cdr3_nt: TGTGCCAGTAGTATAGGTGCAGGGCCTCGCCAGCCCCAGCATTTT; cdr3_aa: CASSIGAGPRQPQHF
v_call: TRBV5-1; d_call: TRBD1; clone_size: .; j_call: TRBJ1-4; cdr3_nt: TGCGCCAGCCAAAAGGACAGGGGGAGTGAAAAACTGTTTTTT; cdr3_aa: CASQKDRGSEKLFF
v_call: TRBV28; d_call: .; clone_size: .; j_call: TRBJ1-5; cdr3_nt: TGTGCCAGCAGTCCTTATGCCCCCCCGGTGATAAATCAGCCCCAGCATTTT; cdr3_aa: CASSPYAPPVINQPQHF
v_call: TRBV19; d_call: TRBD2; clone_size: .; j_call: TRBJ2-1; cdr3_nt: TGTGTCGTGACTAGCGGGGCCGACAATGAGCAGTTCTTC; cdr3_aa: CVVTSGADNEQFF
v_call: TRBV6-2/TRBV6-3; d_call: .; clone_size: once; j_call: TRBJ2-3; cdr3_nt: TGTGCCAGCAGTTACTGGACCCTAGGGCAGGGGAACACAGATACGCAGTATTTT; cdr3_aa: CASSYWTLGQGNTDTQYF
v_call: TRBV10-2; d_call: TRBD1; clone_size: .; j_call: TRBJ2-1; cdr3_nt: TGCGCCAGCAGACTCACGGCCAGGGGGACGTATCAGATGGGCAATGAGCAGTTCTTC; cdr3_aa: CASRLTARGTYQMGNEQFF
v_call: TRBV29-1; d_call: TRBD1; clone_size: .; j_call: TRBJ1-1; cdr3_nt: TGCAGCGTTGAAGCGGCAACAGGGGGGACTAACACTGAAGCTTTCTTT; cdr3_aa: CSVEAATGGTNTEAFF
v_call: TRBV7-2; d_call: .; clone_size: .; j_call: TRBJ1-1; cdr3_nt: TGTGCCAGCAGCATAACCGGGACAACTAACACTGAAGCTTTCTTT; cdr3_aa: CASSITGTTNTEAFF
v_call: TRBV5-5; d_call: .; clone_size: .; j_call: TRBJ1-2; cdr3_nt: TGTGCCAGCAGCTTGGAGGGACACTCAGGACATGGCTACACCTTC; cdr3_aa: CASSLEGHSGHGYTF
v_call: TRBV30; d_call: .; clone_size: .; j_call: TRBJ2-7; cdr3_nt: TGTGCCTACCAAAAAACGGGGGAAGGAGACTACGAGCAGTACTTC; cdr3_aa: CAYQKTGEGDYEQYF
v_call: TRBV3-1/TRBV3-2; d_call: .; clone_size: .; j_call: TRBJ2-1; cdr3_nt: TGTGCCAGCAGCCAAGATCCGGCGGGGATGGGGCAGTTCTTC; cdr3_aa: CASSQDPAGMGQFF
v_call: TRBV28; d_call: TRBD1; clone_size: once; j_call: TRBJ1-2; cdr3_nt: TGTGCCAGCAAGGGGGCCGGGGGCTATGGCTACACCTTC; cdr3_aa: CASKGAGGYGYTF
v_call: TRBV7-8; d_call: TRBD1; clone_size: .; j_call: TRBJ1-1; cdr3_nt: TGTGCCAGCAGCTTAAAGAGGTCGACAGGGTATTCCGAGAACACTGAAGCTTTCTTT; cdr3_aa: CASSLKRSTGYSENTEAFF
v_call: TRBV28; d_call: TRBD1; clone_size: .; j_call: TRBJ1-2; cdr3_nt: TGTGCCAGCGCGACAGGGTCGGATGGCTACACCTTC; cdr3_aa: CASATGSDGYTF
v_call: TRBV19; d_call: TRBD2; clone_size: .; j_call: TRBJ2-2; cdr3_nt: TGTGCCAGTTTCGCTAGCGGGAGCCTGAACACCGGGGAGCTGTTTTTT; cdr3_aa: CASFASGSLNTGELFF